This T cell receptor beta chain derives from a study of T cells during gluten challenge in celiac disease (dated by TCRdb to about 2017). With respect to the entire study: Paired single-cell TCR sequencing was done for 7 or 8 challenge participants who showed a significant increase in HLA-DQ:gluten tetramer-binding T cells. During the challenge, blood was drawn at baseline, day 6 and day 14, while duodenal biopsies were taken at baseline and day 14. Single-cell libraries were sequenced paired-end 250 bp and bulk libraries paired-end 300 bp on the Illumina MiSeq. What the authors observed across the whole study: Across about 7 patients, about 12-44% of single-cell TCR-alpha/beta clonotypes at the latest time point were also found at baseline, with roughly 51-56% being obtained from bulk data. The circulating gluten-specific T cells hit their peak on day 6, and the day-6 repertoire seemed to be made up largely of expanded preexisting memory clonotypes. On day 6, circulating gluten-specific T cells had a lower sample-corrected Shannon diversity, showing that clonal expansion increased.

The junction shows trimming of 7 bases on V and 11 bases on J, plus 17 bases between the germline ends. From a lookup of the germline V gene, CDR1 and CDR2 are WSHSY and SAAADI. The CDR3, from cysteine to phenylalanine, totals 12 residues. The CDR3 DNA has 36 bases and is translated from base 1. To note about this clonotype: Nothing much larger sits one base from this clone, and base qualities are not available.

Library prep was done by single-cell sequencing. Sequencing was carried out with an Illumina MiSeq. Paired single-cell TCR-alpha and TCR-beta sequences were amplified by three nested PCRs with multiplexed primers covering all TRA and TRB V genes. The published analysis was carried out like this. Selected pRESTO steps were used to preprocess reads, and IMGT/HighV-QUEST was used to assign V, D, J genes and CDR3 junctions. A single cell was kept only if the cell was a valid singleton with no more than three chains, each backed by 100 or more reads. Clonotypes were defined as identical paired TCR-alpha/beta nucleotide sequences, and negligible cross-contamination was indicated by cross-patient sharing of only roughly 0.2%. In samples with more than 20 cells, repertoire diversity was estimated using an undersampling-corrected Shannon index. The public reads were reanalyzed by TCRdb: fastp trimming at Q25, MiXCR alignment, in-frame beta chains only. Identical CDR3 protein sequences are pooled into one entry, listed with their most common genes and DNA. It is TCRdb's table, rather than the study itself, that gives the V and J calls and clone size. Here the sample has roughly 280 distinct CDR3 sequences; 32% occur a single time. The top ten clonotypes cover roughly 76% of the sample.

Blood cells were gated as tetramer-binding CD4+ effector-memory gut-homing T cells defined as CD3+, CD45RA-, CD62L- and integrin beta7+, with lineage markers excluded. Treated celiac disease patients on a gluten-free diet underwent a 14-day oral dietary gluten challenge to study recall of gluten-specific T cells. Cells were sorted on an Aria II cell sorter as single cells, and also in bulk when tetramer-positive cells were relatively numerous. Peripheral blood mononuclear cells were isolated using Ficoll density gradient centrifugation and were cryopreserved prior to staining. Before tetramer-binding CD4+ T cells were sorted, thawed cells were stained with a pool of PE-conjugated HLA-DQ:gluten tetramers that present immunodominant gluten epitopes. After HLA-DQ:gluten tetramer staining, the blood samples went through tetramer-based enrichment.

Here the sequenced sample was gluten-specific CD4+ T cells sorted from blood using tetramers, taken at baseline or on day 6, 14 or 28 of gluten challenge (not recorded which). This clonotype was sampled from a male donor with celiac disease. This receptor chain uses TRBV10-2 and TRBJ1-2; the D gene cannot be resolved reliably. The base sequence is TGCGCCAGCACTAGAATTCAGCCTGAGTACACCTTC. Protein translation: CASTRIQPEYTF.